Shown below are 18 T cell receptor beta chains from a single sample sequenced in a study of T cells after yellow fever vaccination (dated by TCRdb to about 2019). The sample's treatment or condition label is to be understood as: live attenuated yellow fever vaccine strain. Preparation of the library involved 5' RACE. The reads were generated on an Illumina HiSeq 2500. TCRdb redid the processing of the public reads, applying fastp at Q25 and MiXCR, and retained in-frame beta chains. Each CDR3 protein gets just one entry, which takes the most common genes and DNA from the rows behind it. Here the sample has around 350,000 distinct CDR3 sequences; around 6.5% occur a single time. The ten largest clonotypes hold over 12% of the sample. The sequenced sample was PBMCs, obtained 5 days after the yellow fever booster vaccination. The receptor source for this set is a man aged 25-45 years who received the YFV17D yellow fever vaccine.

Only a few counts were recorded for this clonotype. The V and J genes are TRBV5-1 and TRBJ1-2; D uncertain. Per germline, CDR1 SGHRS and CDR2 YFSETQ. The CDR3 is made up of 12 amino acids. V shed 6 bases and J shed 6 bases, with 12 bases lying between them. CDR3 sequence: CASTDLGDGYTF. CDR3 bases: TGCGCCAGCACGGACTTGGGAGATGGCTACACCTTC.

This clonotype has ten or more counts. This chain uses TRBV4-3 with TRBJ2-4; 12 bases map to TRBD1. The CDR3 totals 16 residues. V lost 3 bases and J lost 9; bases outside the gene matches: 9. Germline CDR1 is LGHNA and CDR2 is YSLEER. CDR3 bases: TGCGCCAGCAGCCAGGGGGGACAGGGGGCGAGAACCATTCAGTACTTC. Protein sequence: CASSQGGQGARTIQYF.

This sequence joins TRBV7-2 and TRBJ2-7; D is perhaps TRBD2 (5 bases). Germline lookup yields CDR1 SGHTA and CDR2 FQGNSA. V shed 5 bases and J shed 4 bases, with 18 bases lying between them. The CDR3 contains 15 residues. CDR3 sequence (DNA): TGTGCCAGCAGCCGCCCTGACGGGAAGACGTACGAGCAGTACTTC. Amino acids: CASSRPDGKTYEQYF.

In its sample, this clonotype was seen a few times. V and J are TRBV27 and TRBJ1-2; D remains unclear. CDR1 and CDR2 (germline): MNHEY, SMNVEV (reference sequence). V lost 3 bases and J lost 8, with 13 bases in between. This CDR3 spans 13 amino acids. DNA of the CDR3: TGTGCCAGCAGTTTCGACCGCACGGGGGGCTACACCTTC. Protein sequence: CASSFDRTGGYTF.

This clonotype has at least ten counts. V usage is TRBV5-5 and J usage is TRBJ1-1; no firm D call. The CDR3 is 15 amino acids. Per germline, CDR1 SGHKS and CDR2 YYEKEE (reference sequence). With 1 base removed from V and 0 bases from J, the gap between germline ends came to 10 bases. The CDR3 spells CASSLNSIVNTEAFF. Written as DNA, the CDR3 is TGTGCCAGCAGCTTGAACAGCATTGTGAACACTGAAGCTTTCTTT. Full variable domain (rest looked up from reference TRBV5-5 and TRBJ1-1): DAGVTQSPTHLIKTRGQQVTLRCSPISGHKSVSWYQQVLGQGPQFIFQYYEKEERGRGNFPDRFSARQFPNYSSELNVNALLLGDSALYLCASSLNSIVNTEAFFGQGTRLTVV.

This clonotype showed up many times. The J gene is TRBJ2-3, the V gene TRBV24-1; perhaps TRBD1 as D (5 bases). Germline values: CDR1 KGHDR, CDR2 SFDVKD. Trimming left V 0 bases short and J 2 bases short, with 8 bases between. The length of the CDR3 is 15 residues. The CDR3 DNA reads TGTGCCACCAGTGATTTGGGGGCCAACACAGATACGCAGTATTTT. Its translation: CATSDLGANTDTQYF.

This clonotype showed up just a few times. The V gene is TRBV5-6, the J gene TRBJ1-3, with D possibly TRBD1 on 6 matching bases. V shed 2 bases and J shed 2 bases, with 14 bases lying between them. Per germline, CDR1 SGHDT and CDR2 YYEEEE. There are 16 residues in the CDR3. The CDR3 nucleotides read TGTGCCAGCAGCTTAGTTGACAGGTCCGCTGGAAACACCATATATTTT. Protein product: CASSLVDRSAGNTIYF.

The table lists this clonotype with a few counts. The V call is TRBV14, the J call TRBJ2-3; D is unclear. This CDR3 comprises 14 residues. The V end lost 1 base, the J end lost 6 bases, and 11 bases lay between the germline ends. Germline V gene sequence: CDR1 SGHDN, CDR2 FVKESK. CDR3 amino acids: CASSQAVRLDTQYF. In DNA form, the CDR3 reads TGTGCCAGCAGCCAAGCCGTGCGGTTGGATACGCAGTATTTT.

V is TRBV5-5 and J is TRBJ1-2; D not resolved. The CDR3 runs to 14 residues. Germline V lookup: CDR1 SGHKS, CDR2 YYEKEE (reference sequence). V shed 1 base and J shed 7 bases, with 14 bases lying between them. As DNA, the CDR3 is TGTGCCAGCAGCTTGCTGACCGACGGCGGTGGCTACACCTTC. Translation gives CASSLLTDGGGYTF.

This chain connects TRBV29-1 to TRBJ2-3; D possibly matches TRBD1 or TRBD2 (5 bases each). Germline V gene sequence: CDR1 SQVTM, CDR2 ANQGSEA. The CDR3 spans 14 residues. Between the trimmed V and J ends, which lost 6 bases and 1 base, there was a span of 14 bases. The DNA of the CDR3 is TGCAGCGTCCTCAGGGTCGGGGGCACAGATACGCAGTATTTT. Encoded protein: CSVLRVGGTDTQYF.

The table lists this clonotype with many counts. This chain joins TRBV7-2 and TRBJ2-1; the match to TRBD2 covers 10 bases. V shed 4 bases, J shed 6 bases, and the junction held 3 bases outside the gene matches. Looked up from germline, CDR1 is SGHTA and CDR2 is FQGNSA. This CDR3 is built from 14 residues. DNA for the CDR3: TGTGCCAGCAGCTCTAGCGGGAGTGGCAATGAGCAGTTCTTC. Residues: CASSSSGSGNEQFF. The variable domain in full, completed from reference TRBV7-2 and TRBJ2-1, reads GAGVSQSPSNKVTEKGKDVELRCDPISGHTALYWYRQSLGQGLEFLIYFQGNSAPDKSGLPSDRFSAERTGGSVSTLTIQRTQQEDSAVYLCASSSSGSGNEQFFGPGTRLTVL.

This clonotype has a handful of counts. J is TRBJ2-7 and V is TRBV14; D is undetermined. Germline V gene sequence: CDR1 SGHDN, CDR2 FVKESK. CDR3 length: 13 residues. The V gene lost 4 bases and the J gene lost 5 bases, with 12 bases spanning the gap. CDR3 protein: CASSPGKLHEQYF. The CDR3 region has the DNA TGTGCCAGCAGCCCCGGAAAGCTCCACGAGCAGTACTTC.

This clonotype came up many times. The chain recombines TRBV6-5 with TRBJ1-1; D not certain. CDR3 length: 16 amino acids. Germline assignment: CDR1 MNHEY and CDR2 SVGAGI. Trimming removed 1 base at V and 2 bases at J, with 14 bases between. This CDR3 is CASSYWSQTSNTEAFF. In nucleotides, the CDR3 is TGTGCCAGCAGTTACTGGAGCCAGACCTCCAACACTGAAGCTTTCTTT.

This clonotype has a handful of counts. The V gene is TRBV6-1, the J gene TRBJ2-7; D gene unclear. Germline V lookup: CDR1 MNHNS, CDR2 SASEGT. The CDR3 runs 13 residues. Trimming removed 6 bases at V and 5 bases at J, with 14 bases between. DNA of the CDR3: TGTGCCAGCAGGGTGAATCGGGTCCACGAGCAGTACTTC. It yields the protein CASRVNRVHEQYF.

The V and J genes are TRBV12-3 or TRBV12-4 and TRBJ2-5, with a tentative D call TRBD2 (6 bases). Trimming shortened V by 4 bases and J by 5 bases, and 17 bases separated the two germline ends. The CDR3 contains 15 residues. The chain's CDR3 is CASSSPGVLGETQYF. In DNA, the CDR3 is TGTGCCAGCAGTTCCCCGGGGGTTCTGGGTGAGACCCAGTACTTC.

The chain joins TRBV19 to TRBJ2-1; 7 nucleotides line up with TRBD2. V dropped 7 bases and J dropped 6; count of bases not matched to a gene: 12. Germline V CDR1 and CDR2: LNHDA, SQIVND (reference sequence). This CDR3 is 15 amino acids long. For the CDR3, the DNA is TGTGCCAGTAAAGTTAGCGGGTCTGGGGGCAATGAGCAGTTCTTC. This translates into CASKVSGSGGNEQFF.

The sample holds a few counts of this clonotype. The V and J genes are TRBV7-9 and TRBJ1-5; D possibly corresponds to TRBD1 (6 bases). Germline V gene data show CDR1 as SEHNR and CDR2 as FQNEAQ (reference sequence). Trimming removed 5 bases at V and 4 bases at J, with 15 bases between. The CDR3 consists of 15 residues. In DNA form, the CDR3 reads TGTGCCAGCAGCAGGGGAGCCAGGGGAAATCAGCCCCAGCATTTT. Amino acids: CASSRGARGNQPQHF.

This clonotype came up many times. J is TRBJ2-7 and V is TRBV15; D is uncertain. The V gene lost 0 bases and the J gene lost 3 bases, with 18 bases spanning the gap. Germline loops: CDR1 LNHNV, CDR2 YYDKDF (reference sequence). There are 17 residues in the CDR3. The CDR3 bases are TGTGCCACCAGCAGAGATCTAAGGTCCGCCGGCGGCTACGAGCAGTACTTC. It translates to CATSRDLRSAGGYEQYF.